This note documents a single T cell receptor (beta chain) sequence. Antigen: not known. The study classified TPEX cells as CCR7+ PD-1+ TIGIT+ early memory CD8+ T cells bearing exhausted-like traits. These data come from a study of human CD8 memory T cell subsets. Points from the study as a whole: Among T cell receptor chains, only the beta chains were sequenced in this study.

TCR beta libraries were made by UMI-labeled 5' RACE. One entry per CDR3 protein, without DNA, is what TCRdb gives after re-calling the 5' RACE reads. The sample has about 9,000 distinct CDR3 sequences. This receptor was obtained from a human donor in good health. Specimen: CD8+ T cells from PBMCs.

CDR3 sequence: CAISEAGTGVYEQYF. This chain uses TRBV10-3 with TRBJ2-7; TCRdb's D call of TRBD1 is untestable without DNA. The CDR3 runs 15 residues. Germline values: CDR1 ENHRY, CDR2 SYGVKD.